The 30 T cell receptor beta chains below all came from one sample that was sequenced in a study of blood T cell repertoires in COVID-19. Here immunoSEQ multiplex PCR was the method, and the copy in TCRdb shows in-frame clones only, minus some. The table includes under 200,000 clones, 65% to 85% detected once. What was sequenced was PBMCs or T cells enriched from blood (not recorded which). All receptors derive from a woman aged 45 to 65 in a cohort exposed to, infected with or recovered from COVID-19 (not recorded which).

The V gene is TRBV25-1, the J gene TRBJ1-6; perhaps TRBD1 as D (5 bases). This CDR3 is built from 12 residues. V shed 6 bases and J shed 8 bases, with 8 bases lying between them. Germline CDR1 reads MGHDK; CDR2 reads SYGVNS. The CDR3 is CASRGEDSPLHF. The CDR3 DNA reads TGTGCCAGCAGGGGGGAGGATTCACCCCTCCACTTT.

The CDR3 sequence is CASSSLQGKETQYF. Written as DNA, the CDR3 is TGTGCCAGCAGTTCCCTACAGGGTAAAGAGACCCAGTACTTC. The chain carries TRBV28 and TRBJ2-5; perhaps TRBD1 as D (6 bases). In germline, CDR1 is MDHEN, CDR2 SYDVKM. V was cut by 4 bases and J by 3 bases, with 12 bases left in between. This CDR3 is 14 amino acids long.

CDR3 DNA: TGTGCCAGCAGTCGGGACAGTTTAAACTATGGCTACACCTTC. This codes for CASSRDSLNYGYTF. The chain links TRBV6-5 to TRBJ1-2, with 7 positions matching TRBD1. The CDR3 is 14 residues long. The germline CDR1 and CDR2 sequences are MNHEY and SVGAGI. J was trimmed by 2 bases and V by 5 bases; bases with no gene match: 5.

This clone was picked up one time. The chain couples TRBV2 to TRBJ1-4; D gene unclear. The CDR3 is 14 residues long. Germline V gives CDR1 SNHLY, CDR2 FYNNEI. V was clipped by 5 bases and J by 2 bases, with 9 bases between them. The DNA of the CDR3 is TGTGCCAGCAGTACCGGGAGCACTAATGAAAAACTGTTTTTT. Its protein product is CASSTGSTNEKLFF.

V and J are TRBV28 and TRBJ2-5; the D gene is possibly TRBD1 (5 bases). The CDR3 is made up of 14 amino acids. Germline assignment: CDR1 MDHEN and CDR2 SYDVKM. V was shortened by 2 bases and J by 2 bases, with 9 bases between the two germline ends. In DNA, the CDR3 is TGTGCCAGCAGTTTAGCGGACAAGCAAGAGACCCAGTACTTC. Translating it yields CASSLADKQETQYF. Full variable domain (remainder filled in from reference TRBV28 and TRBJ2-5): DVKVTQSSRYLVKRTGEKVFLECVQDMDHENMFWYRQDPGLGLRLIYFSYDVKMKEKGDIPEGYSVSREKKERFSLILESASTNQTSMYLCASSLADKQETQYFGPGTRLLVL.

This chain uses TRBV11-2 with TRBJ1-5; D gene ambiguous. Trimming took off 1 base at V and 6 bases at J, with 13 bases between the two ends. CDR1 is SGHAT and CDR2 is FQNNGV in the germline V gene. CDR3 length: 15 residues. CDR3 DNA sequence: TGTGCCAGCAGCTTAGCTCTTGGAGAAACTCAGCCCCAGCATTTT. This sequence encodes CASSLALGETQPQHF. Full variable domain (rest looked up from reference TRBV11-2 and TRBJ1-5): EAGVAQSPRYKIIEKRQSVAFWCNPISGHATLYWYQQILGQGPKLLIQFQNNGVVDDSQLPKDRFSAERLKGVDSTLKIQPAKLEDSAVYLCASSLALGETQPQHFGDGTRLSIL.

The chain uses TRBV19 and TRBJ1-1; D remains ambiguous. Germline CDR1 reads LNHDA; CDR2 reads SQIVND (reference sequence). The CDR3 is 12 residues long. V was pared by 4 bases and J by 8 bases, with 11 bases between. The CDR3 sequence: CASSRESTEAFF. The CDR3 DNA follows: TGTGCCAGTAGTAGGGAGAGCACCGAAGCTTTCTTT. Variable domain in full (rest from reference TRBV19 and TRBJ1-1): DGGITQSPKYLFRKEGQNVTLSCEQNLNHDAMYWYRQDPGQGLRLIYYSQIVNDFQKGDIAEGYSVSREKKESFPLTVTSAQKNPTAFYLCASSRESTEAFFGQGTRLTVV.

The chain joins TRBV5-1 to TRBJ2-1; the D is unclear. The CDR3 totals 13 residues. Trimming took off 0 bases at V and 10 bases at J, with 11 bases between the two ends. Germline CDR1 reads SGHRS; CDR2 reads YFSETQ. DNA for the CDR3: TGCGCCAGCAGCTTGGCCGGTGAGGAGGAGCAGTTCTTC. Amino acid sequence: CASSLAGEEEQFF.

This clone was counted a single time. The chain uses TRBV7-3 and TRBJ1-2; TRBD1 is a possible D gene (5 bases). V shed 9 bases and J shed 4 bases, with 18 bases lying between them. The CDR3 runs to 14 residues. Looked up from germline, CDR1 is SGHTA and CDR2 is FQGTGA. The CDR3 coding sequence is TGTGCCAGTTCCCTCGGGGGTTTCGGCTATGGCTACACCTTC. Protein product: CASSLGGFGYGYTF.

This clone was seen just once. V and J are TRBV6-2 or TRBV6-3 and TRBJ1-5; 9 positions match TRBD1. The CDR3 extends over 16 amino acids. The V and J ends lost 5 bases and 5 bases, in that order; junction bases with no gene match: 10. The germline V gene encodes CDR1 MNHEY and CDR2 SVGEGT. The CDR3 DNA reads TGTGCCAGCAGTGTCCAAAAGAGGACAGGGGATCAGCCCCAGCATTTT. Its protein product is CASSVQKRTGDQPQHF.

The V call is TRBV2, the J call TRBJ1-1, with 7 positions matching TRBD1. Losses at the gene ends were 7 bases for V and 4 bases for J; bases not matched to a gene: 12. The CDR3 is 15 amino acids. Germline-derived CDR1 and CDR2 are SNHLY and FYNNEI. The CDR3 coding sequence is TGTGCCAGCAAGCTGACAGGGCCTGGGGGCACTGAAGCTTTCTTT. This codes for CASKLTGPGGTEAFF.

V gene TRBV2 combines with J gene TRBJ2-5, with 10 nucleotides matching TRBD2. V was pared by 7 bases and J by 0 bases, with 2 bases of the junction left unmatched. This CDR3 comprises 14 residues. Germline V gene data show CDR1 as SNHLY and CDR2 as FYNNEI. CDR3 sequence: CASISGGYQETQYF. The CDR3 DNA is TGTGCCAGCATTAGCGGGGGGTACCAAGAGACCCAGTACTTC.

The rearrangement joins TRBV5-1 to TRBJ2-5; D perhaps matches TRBD1 (5 bases). V was cut by 3 bases and J by 4 bases, with 16 bases left in between. This CDR3 has 15 residues. Germline-derived CDR1 and CDR2 are SGHRS and YFSETQ. CDR3 DNA sequence: TGCGCCAGCAGCTCCCGGATGGGGCCTGGAGAGACCCAGTACTTC. This translates into CASSSRMGPGETQYF.

This chain links TRBV10-3 with TRBJ1-2; 8 bases line up with TRBD1. With V trimmed by 0 bases and J by 6 bases, 3 bases remained unmatched. The CDR3 consists of 14 residues. Germline loops: CDR1 ENHRY, CDR2 SYGVKD. CDR3 bases: TGTGCCATCAGTGAGTCGCCAGGGGGCAATGGCTACACCTTC. Protein sequence: CAISESPGGNGYTF.

This chain links TRBV6-2 or TRBV6-3 with TRBJ2-4, with a weak D call TRBD1 (5 bases). The CDR3 covers 16 residues. Trimming left V 6 bases short and J 0 bases short, with 15 bases between. Germline V gene data show CDR1 as MNHEY and CDR2 as SVGEGT. The CDR3 sequence is CASSPPSDRAKNIQYF. The CDR3 DNA reads TGTGCCAGCAGCCCCCCTTCCGACAGAGCCAAAAACATTCAGTACTTC.

Ten or more counts support this clone. The chain joins TRBV5-1 to TRBJ1-2; TRBD1 matches 9 bases. Trimming took 2 bases from V and 5 from J; bases not matched to a gene: 10. CDR1 is SGHRS, CDR2 YFSETQ, per germline. CDR3 size: 16 residues. CDR3 sequence (DNA): TGCGCCAGCAGCTTAGGGTTTACAGGGGGCGCTTATGGCTACACCTTC. Translated: CASSLGFTGGAYGYTF.

The genes are TRBV7-9 and TRBJ1-3; D remains unclear. CDR3 length: 14 residues. Germline V gene lookup returns CDR1 SEHNR and CDR2 FQNEAQ (reference sequence). V lost 2 bases and J 0 bases, leaving 5 bases between the germline ends. CDR3 coding DNA: TGTGCCAGCAGCTTACTACGCTCTGGAAACACCATATATTTT. This codes for CASSLLRSGNTIYF.

DNA for the CDR3: TGTGCCACCCGCGGGAGCCAAGAGACCCAGTACTTC. As protein: CATRGSQETQYF. The chain employs TRBV10-3 and TRBJ2-5; TRBD2 matches 7 bases. Germline V gene lookup returns CDR1 ENHRY and CDR2 SYGVKD. The length of the CDR3 is 12 residues. With 10 bases clipped from V and 1 base from J, the junction kept 3 bases outside the gene matches.

The V call is TRBV27, the J call TRBJ2-4; 7 nucleotides match TRBD1. CDR3 length: 20 residues. Germline V gives CDR1 MNHEY, CDR2 SMNVEV (reference sequence). Germline trimming cut 2 bases from V and 0 bases from J; bases unmatched to any gene: 16. The CDR3 region has the DNA TGTGCCAGCAGTTTAAAGGGGGCGACCTCACTGCAACTAGCCAAAAACATTCAGTACTTC. Translating it yields CASSLKGATSLQLAKNIQYF.

The chain is built from TRBV7-6 and TRBJ2-7; D possibly corresponds to TRBD2 (5 bases). The V and J ends lost 5 bases and 2 bases respectively, with 16 bases between them. There are 15 residues in the CDR3. CDR1 and CDR2 (germline): SGHVS, FNYEAQ. CDR3 in amino acids: CASSPTPTNTYEQYF. CDR3 nucleotide sequence: TGTGCCAGCAGCCCGACCCCGACTAATACCTACGAGCAGTACTTC. The full variable domain, rest sourced from reference TRBV7-6 and TRBJ2-7, is GAGVSQSPRYKVTKRGQDVALRCDPISGHVSLYWYRQALGQGPEFLTYFNYEAQQDKSGLPNDRFSAERPEGSISTLTIQRTEQRDSAMYRCASSPTPTNTYEQYFGPGTRLTVT.

In this sample, this clone turned up a few times. V gene TRBV7-9 combines with J gene TRBJ1-4; D not certain. Trimming shortened V by 2 bases and J by 3 bases, and 16 bases separated the two germline ends. The germline V gene has CDR1 SEHNR and CDR2 FQNEAQ (reference sequence). The CDR3 covers 17 residues. CDR3 loop: CASSLRPPGPANEKLFF. CDR3 DNA: TGTGCCAGCAGCTTACGGCCCCCAGGTCCGGCTAATGAAAAACTGTTTTTT. The whole variable domain, filled in from reference TRBV7-9 and TRBJ1-4, reads DTGVSQNPRHKITKRGQNVTFRCDPISEHNRLYWYRQTLGQGPEFLTYFQNEAQLEKSRLLSDRFSAERPKGSFSTLEIQRTEQGDSAMYLCASSLRPPGPANEKLFFGSGTQLSVL.

This chain links TRBV9 with TRBJ2-7, with D possibly TRBD1 on 6 matching bases. The germline V gene encodes CDR1 SGDLS and CDR2 YYNGEE. The V and J ends lost 3 bases and 3 bases respectively, with 16 bases between them. This CDR3 comprises 15 residues. CDR3 amino acids: CASSEVETGFYEQYF. The CDR3 DNA reads TGTGCCAGCAGCGAAGTGGAGACAGGCTTCTACGAGCAGTACTTC.

As to this clone: Compared with germline, one end of the junction differs, possibly owing to a read error. This rearrangement joins TRBV28 to TRBJ1-4; D is unresolved. This CDR3 comprises 12 residues. The germline gives CDR1 MDHEN, CDR2 SYDVKM. CDR3 coding DNA: TGTGCCAGCAGTTTAATCGGGGTATCTCTCTATTTT. Translated: CASSLIGVSLYF.

This chain uses TRBV7-8 with TRBJ2-1, with 10 bases fitting TRBD2. J was trimmed by 4 bases and V by 2 bases; bases with no gene match: 14. Germline values: CDR1 SGHVS, CDR2 FQNEAQ. The CDR3 has 19 amino acids. In DNA form, the CDR3 reads TGTGCCAGCAGCTTACCTCCTCTGAGCGGGAGGGCCGGGTACAATGAGCAGTTCTTC. Encoded protein: CASSLPPLSGRAGYNEQFF.

The table lists this clone with a count of one. The J gene is TRBJ1-5, the V gene TRBV6-5; 7 bases are a match to TRBD1. The CDR3 loop spans 13 amino acids. The V gene's germline CDR1 is MNHEY and CDR2 SVGAGI. Trimming removed 7 bases from V and 7 bases from J; junction bases left unmatched: 7. CDR3 nucleotides: TGTGCCAGCAACAAAGACAGGGCACAGCCCCAGCATTTT. This gives the protein CASNKDRAQPQHF.

The chain uses TRBV3-1 (or the pseudogene TRBV3-2) and TRBJ2-2; weak D call: TRBD2 (6 bases). CDR1 is LGHDT, CDR2 YNNKEL, per germline (reference sequence). Trimming shortened V by 0 bases and J by 6 bases, and 17 bases separated the two germline ends. The CDR3 extends over 17 amino acids. CDR3 bases: TGTGCCAGCAGCCAAGAGTTAACGTCTAGCGAGCCCGGGGAGCTGTTTTTT. This translates into CASSQELTSSEPGELFF.

The chain carries TRBV4-3 and TRBJ2-5; 7 nucleotides align to TRBD2. The CDR3 sequence is 15 residues long. CDR1 LGHNA and CDR2 YSLEER come from the germline V gene. Germline trimming cut 0 bases from V and 3 bases from J; bases unmatched to any gene: 4. CDR3 coding DNA: TGCGCCAGCAGCCAAGAGTCCAGCGGGGAAGAGACCCAGTACTTC. Protein product: CASSQESSGEETQYF.

The chain combines TRBV11-3 with TRBJ1-2, with 7 bases lining up with TRBD1. Germline V gives CDR1 SGHNT, CDR2 YENEEA. CDR3 length equals 16 residues. With 1 base clipped from V and 4 bases from J, the junction kept 9 bases outside the gene matches. The CDR3 nucleotides read TGTGCCAGCAGCTTAGCTTCCTACCCAGGGGGCTATGGCTACACCTTC. It yields the protein CASSLASYPGGYGYTF.

This rearrangement joins TRBV5-8 to TRBJ2-3, with D perhaps TRBD1 (5 bases). Trimming removed 0 bases from V and 4 bases from J, with 9 bases in between. The CDR3 extends over 14 amino acids. Germline values: CDR1 SGHTS, CDR2 YDEGEE. The CDR3 sequence: CASSLVDRPDTQYF. In nucleotides, the CDR3 is TGTGCCAGCAGCTTGGTAGACAGACCAGATACGCAGTATTTT.

The gene calls are TRBV7-2 and TRBJ2-3; TRBD2 matches at 7 bases. Trimming took 5 bases from V and 3 from J; bases not matched to a gene: 8. The CDR3 has 15 amino acids. Germline V lookup: CDR1 SGHTA, CDR2 FQGNSA. As DNA, the CDR3 is TGTGCCAGCAGCGGGGCGGGGGTACAGACAGATACGCAGTATTTT. It specifies CASSGAGVQTDTQYF.